One sample yielded the 21 T cell receptor beta chains listed below, sequenced in a study of early T cells in non-severe SARS-CoV-2 infection (dated by TCRdb to the early 2020s). Library method: 5' RACE. The listed sequencing device is NextSeq 500. TCRdb trimmed the raw reads at Q25, called clones with MiXCR and kept productive beta chains. Under each unique CDR3 protein, matching rows form one entry showing the most common genes and DNA. The sample records nearly 80,000 distinct CDR3 sequences, 13% of which are singletons. 1.1% of the sample is held by the ten biggest clonotypes. The sequencing sample was made of whole blood. The receptors come from an adult who was a healthcare worker with PCR-confirmed SARS-CoV-2 infection or an uninfected control (not recorded which).

The rearrangement uses TRBV25-1 and TRBJ2-1, with 7 bases matching TRBD1. The CDR3 spans 14 residues. Germline V gene lookup returns CDR1 MGHDK and CDR2 SYGVNS. V lost 4 bases to trimming and J lost 11 bases; unmatched junction nucleotides: 11. CDR3 region: CASSGARDSDKQFF. The CDR3 DNA sequence: TGTGCCAGCAGTGGGGCACGGGACAGCGATAAGCAGTTCTTC.

This clonotype was observed a few times. The genes are TRBV7-2 and TRBJ2-5, with D perhaps TRBD2 (5 bases). V lost 3 bases to trimming and J lost 6 bases, with 20 bases between them. This CDR3 contains 16 residues. The germline CDR1 and CDR2 sequences are SGHTA and FQGNSA. In nucleotides, the CDR3 is TGTGCCAGCAGCTTTCAGTGGGGAGAGAGGAGAAAGACCCAGTACTTC. It translates to CASSFQWGERRKTQYF.

V usage is TRBV12-3 or TRBV12-4 and J usage is TRBJ2-1; 9 positions match TRBD1. Trimming cost V 2 bases and J 0 bases; bases outside gene matches: 5. The CDR3 length is 17 residues. The DNA for the CDR3 is TGTGCCAGCAGTTTAACTGCGGACAGGGGCTCCTACAATGAGCAGTTCTTC. Translated, it gives CASSLTADRGSYNEQFF.

The table lists this clonotype with many counts. The genes are TRBV6-6 and TRBJ1-5, with 12 positions matching TRBD1. This CDR3 has 15 residues. Germline values: CDR1 MNHNY, CDR2 SVGAGI (reference sequence). Losses at the gene ends were 5 bases for V and 7 bases for J; bases not matched to a gene: 6. This CDR3 is CASSPGTGGGQPQHF. DNA for the CDR3: TGTGCCAGCAGTCCGGGGACAGGGGGCGGACAGCCCCAGCATTTT.

This clonotype has at least ten counts. The chain recombines TRBV18 with TRBJ2-3, with D perhaps TRBD2 (6 bases). This CDR3 comprises 16 residues. CDR1 is KGHSH, CDR2 LQKENI, per germline. V lost 3 bases and J lost 1, with 14 bases in between. CDR3 coding DNA: TGTGCCAGCTCACCCTTCGGGGGATTAGGCACAGATACGCAGTATTTT. This encodes CASSPFGGLGTDTQYF.

This clonotype was counted between two and nine times. This chain links TRBV20-1 with TRBJ2-7; 11 bases fit TRBD2. This CDR3 spans 14 amino acids. Germline V lookup: CDR1 DFQATT, CDR2 SNEGSKA (reference sequence). V lost 0 bases to trimming and J lost 4 bases; unmatched junction nucleotides: 2. CDR3 DNA: TGCAGTGCTAGAGATGCTAGCGGGGGGTACGAGCAGTACTTC. Translating gives CSARDASGGYEQYF.

This clonotype was counted only a few times. V gene TRBV11-2 combines with J gene TRBJ2-6; 7 bases agree with TRBD1. With V trimmed by 2 bases and J by 0 bases, 7 bases remained unmatched. The CDR3 consists of 18 residues. Germline values: CDR1 SGHAT, CDR2 FQNNGV. The CDR3 sequence is CASSLPDRANSGANVLTF. The CDR3 DNA follows: TGTGCCAGCAGCTTACCTGACAGGGCTAACTCTGGGGCCAACGTCCTGACTTTC.

This clonotype was detected only a few times. CDR3 residues: CASSQGGGSSYEQYF. The CDR3 nucleotides are TGCGCCAGCAGCCAAGGGGGAGGGAGCTCCTACGAGCAGTACTTC. This chain uses TRBV4-3 with TRBJ2-7, with 7 bases aligning to TRBD2. CDR3 length: 15 residues. V shed 1 base and J 0 bases; nucleotides not matched to a gene: 3. CDR1 and CDR2 from the germline V gene are LGHNA and YSLEER.

This clonotype is classed as medium-sized. This chain connects TRBV24-1 to TRBJ2-2, with D perhaps being TRBD1 or TRBD2 (5 bases each). Germline values: CDR1 KGHDR, CDR2 SFDVKD. The CDR3 length is 15 residues. Trimming removed 9 bases at V and 3 bases at J, with 16 bases between. CDR3 region: CATEQGARDTGELFF. DNA for the CDR3: TGTGCCACCGAGCAGGGAGCGCGGGACACCGGGGAGCTGTTTTTT.

The V and J genes are TRBV7-2 and TRBJ1-1, with D perhaps TRBD1 (6 bases). The V end was cut by 6 bases, the J end by 4 bases, with 12 bases between. CDR1 is SGHTA, CDR2 FQGNSA, per germline. CDR3 length equals 13 residues. Here the CDR3 reads CASREGGGTEAFF. The CDR3 DNA follows: TGTGCCAGCAGAGAAGGAGGGGGCACTGAAGCTTTCTTT.

This chain connects TRBV7-9 to TRBJ2-1; 10 nucleotides align to TRBD2. Germline V gene lookup returns CDR1 SEHNR and CDR2 FQNEAQ (reference sequence). The CDR3 sequence is 16 residues long. J lost 4 bases, V lost 5 bases, and 8 bases had no gene match. The CDR3 is CASSGRTSGSYNEQFF. CDR3 nucleotides: TGTGCCAGCAGCGGCCGGACTAGCGGAAGTTACAATGAGCAGTTCTTC.

This clonotype was seen only a few times. The rearrangement links TRBV2 to TRBJ2-2; D is possibly TRBD1 (5 bases). Between the trimmed V and J ends, which lost 4 bases and 1 base, there was a span of 7 bases. Germline CDR1 SNHLY, CDR2 FYNNEI. This CDR3 has 14 residues. DNA for the CDR3: TGTGCCAGCAGTGCTGACAGGAACACCGGGGAGCTGTTTTTT. This gives the protein CASSADRNTGELFF.

About this clonotype: Likely a read error: the CDR3 ends without its conserved phenylalanine or tryptophan. This sequence joins TRBV12-3 or TRBV12-4 and TRBJ1-3; tentative D call: TRBD1 (6 bases). V lost 6 bases and J 0 bases, leaving 12 bases between the germline ends. The CDR3 extends over 15 amino acids. CDR3 DNA sequence: TGTGCCAGCAGCCCGGGACAATACTCTGGAAACACCATATATTAT. It encodes CASSPGQYSGNTIYY.

The chain recombines TRBV25-1 with TRBJ1-2; possible D gene TRBD1, 5 bases. V lost 1 base and J lost 9, with 15 bases in between. CDR3 length: 14 amino acids. CDR1 is MGHDK and CDR2 is SYGVNS in the germline V gene. The CDR3 reads CASSEWGIPESYTF. In DNA form, the CDR3 reads TGTGCCAGCAGTGAATGGGGCATTCCGGAGAGCTACACCTTC.

This clonotype was observed many times. This sequence joins TRBV7-6 and TRBJ1-5; 8 bases are a match to TRBD1. There are 15 residues in the CDR3. Germline V gene sequence: CDR1 SGHVS, CDR2 FNYEAQ. V was pared by 5 bases and J by 8 bases, with 11 bases of the junction left unmatched. CDR3 DNA sequence: TGTGCCAGCAGCCCCCTCGGACAGGGTATCAAGCCCCAGCATTTT. It translates to CASSPLGQGIKPQHF.

V is TRBV29-1 and J is TRBJ1-1, with D unclear. This CDR3 spans 12 amino acids. CDR1 is SQVTM, CDR2 ANQGSEA, per germline. Trimming left V 4 bases short and J 0 bases short, with 6 bases between. The CDR3 DNA sequence: TGCAGCGTTGGAACTTTGAACACTGAAGCTTTCTTT. Translation gives CSVGTLNTEAFF.

This clonotype has at least ten counts. V usage is TRBV7-2 and J usage is TRBJ2-5; D is ambiguous. Looked up from germline, CDR1 is SGHTA and CDR2 is FQGNSA. The CDR3 consists of 14 residues. Between the trimmed V and J ends, which lost 1 base and 0 bases, there was a span of 6 bases. The CDR3 DNA is TGTGCCAGCAGCTTAGTTGGCTACCAAGAGACCCAGTACTTC. Its protein product is CASSLVGYQETQYF. The complete variable domain, with remaining parts taken from reference TRBV7-2 and TRBJ2-5, reads GAGVSQSPSNKVTEKGKDVELRCDPISGHTALYWYRQSLGQGLEFLIYFQGNSAPDKSGLPSDRFSAERTGGSVSTLTIQRTQQEDSAVYLCASSLVGYQETQYFGPGTRLLVL.

This clonotype was counted many times. The V and J genes are TRBV7-8 and TRBJ1-4, with D uncertain. V dropped 4 bases and J dropped 11 bases, with 14 bases sitting between them. The germline gives CDR1 SGHVS, CDR2 FQNEAQ. The CDR3 runs 13 residues. The CDR3 sequence: CASSWDIDRKLFF. In DNA, the CDR3 is TGTGCCAGCAGCTGGGATATAGACCGTAAACTGTTTTTT.

The sample holds many counts of this clonotype. The gene calls are TRBV7-9 and TRBJ2-3; 9 bases map to TRBD1. Germline CDR1 and CDR2: SEHNR and FQNEAQ (reference sequence). The CDR3 is 17 residues long. With V trimmed by 5 bases and J by 1 base, 10 bases remained unmatched. DNA of the CDR3: TGTGCCAGCAGCCCCGGCAGGACAGGGGATGGCACAGATACGCAGTATTTT. It specifies CASSPGRTGDGTDTQYF.

The chain links TRBV6-2 or TRBV6-3 to TRBJ2-7, with D unclear. The CDR3 length is 14 residues. Germline V CDR1 and CDR2: MNHEY, SVGEGT. Trimming removed 5 bases at V and 3 bases at J, with 14 bases between. CDR3 in DNA: TGTGCCAGCAGTCTCCGAATAGATTTCTACGAGCAGTACTTC. The encoded protein is CASSLRIDFYEQYF.

V and J are TRBV20-1 and TRBJ1-5, with unresolved D. Germline-derived CDR1 and CDR2 are DFQATT and SNEGSKA (reference sequence). Trimming pared 6 bases from V and 3 bases from J, leaving 18 bases between. This CDR3 has 15 residues. This chain's CDR3 is CSAPPSGNINQPQHF. CDR3 bases: TGCAGTGCACCCCCATCGGGGAATATCAATCAGCCCCAGCATTTT.